Sequencing of this T cell receptor (beta chain) was carried out in a study of T cells after yellow fever vaccination (dated by TCRdb to between 2018 and 2021). Regarding the study in general: Libraries from fractions with low cell numbers were prepared with the SMART-Seq v4 Ultra Low Input RNA kit. Bulk TCR alpha and beta repertoires were sequenced longitudinally to track T-cell clones before and after primary and booster YFV17D yellow fever vaccination. The cohort comprised two healthy male donors, one aged 18 to 30 and one aged 30 to 40 years. Blood was drawn at multiple timepoints before and after primary and secondary immunization, with bulk PBMC replicates and cell subsets isolated. What the study reported, not specific to this receptor: Only a couple of donors were included in the study, so the extent to which the findings can be generalized is limited. Computational filtering was needed because FACS-sorted repertoires could contain abundant contaminating clonotypes from the bulk population. A small fraction of clonotypes appeared in both the CD4 and CD8 compartments, likely as a result of convergent recombination. Most clones expanded after primary vaccination (almost 97% of CD4 and 88% of CD8) were re-detected after the booster, suggesting that broad memory maintenance occurred. Compared with the primary T-cell response, the secondary T-cell response was weaker but faster, peaking on day 5 rather than day 15.

The sample's treatment or condition, from its label and the paper: live attenuated yellow fever vaccine strain. Two biological replicates of bulk PBMCs were collected at each blood-draw timepoint. A standard Ficoll-Paque protocol was used to isolate PBMCs from peripheral blood. TriZol was used to extract RNA from bulk PBMCs, CD4 and CD8 fractions, and dextramer-positive and dextramer-negative fractions. This clonotype came up a few times. This receptor's antigen is unknown. The junction differs from germline at one of its ends, possibly a read error. Synthesis of TCR cDNA relied on 5'RACE template switching, a step that introduced a universal primer site along with unique molecular identifiers. Priming of cDNA synthesis was performed from both the TCR alpha and TCR beta constant segments. Libraries were amplified in two PCR steps, with sample barcodes and sequencing adapters added in the second step. Libraries were sequenced on Illumina HiSeq 2500 (2x100 bp) or NovaSeq (2x150 bp). The paper's data handling went like this. MIGEC was used to demultiplex reads and collapse the reads into UMI consensus sequences, and MiXCR was used for V(D)J alignment. Vaccine-responding clonotypes were defined with edgeR using replicate PBMC samples, requiring FDR below 0.01 and a log2 fold change above 5 up to day 15. Each bulk clonotype was labeled CD4 or CD8 based on which sequenced repertoire, CD4 or CD8, contained the clonotype at higher abundance. TCRdb redid the processing of the public reads, applying fastp at Q25 and MiXCR, and retained in-frame beta chains. Each CDR3 protein gets just one entry, which takes the most common genes and DNA from the rows behind it. TCRdb, not the original authors, processed these V and J calls. The sample profile shows fewer than 400,000 distinct CDR3 sequences; roughly 6.1% of them were found once. The ten top clones hold 14% to 15% of the sample.

The germline V gene provides CDR1 SQVTM and CDR2 ANQGSEA. The CDR3 covers 14 residues, taking in both the cysteine and the phenylalanine. The kept DNA is CDR3 alone, 42 bases in frame from the first base. Recombination connected TRBV29-1 to TRBJ1-3; TRBD1 is a possible D gene, resting on 5 matching bases. The starting material was PBMCs, obtained 5 days after the yellow fever booster vaccination. The clonotype originates from a man aged 25 to 40 who received the YFV17D yellow fever vaccine. The sequenced DNA: TGCAGCGTAGAAGGAGGGGTCTCTGGAAACACCATATATTTT. The encoded protein is CSVEGGVSGNTIYF.